The T cell receptor beta chain under discussion was sequenced for a study of blood T cell repertoires in COVID-19. V lost 2 bases and J 8 bases, leaving 16 bases between the germline ends. CDR3 length: 15 residues. The germline gives CDR1 MNHEY, CDR2 SMNVEV (reference sequence). The table came from immunoSEQ multiplex PCR; TCRdb's copy has only in-frame clones and leaves some out. The top ten clones hold about 6.7% of a sample with roughly 200,000 clones, 65% to 85% of them seen once. Sequenced input: peripheral blood. The source is a woman in her 40s with COVID-19, enrolled during active disease. The chain links TRBV27 to TRBJ2-1; tentative D call: TRBD1 (6 bases). The CDR3 bases are TGTGCCAGCAGTTTAAGGGGGAACGGTATATATGAGCAGTTCTTC. Translation: CASSLRGNGIYEQFF.